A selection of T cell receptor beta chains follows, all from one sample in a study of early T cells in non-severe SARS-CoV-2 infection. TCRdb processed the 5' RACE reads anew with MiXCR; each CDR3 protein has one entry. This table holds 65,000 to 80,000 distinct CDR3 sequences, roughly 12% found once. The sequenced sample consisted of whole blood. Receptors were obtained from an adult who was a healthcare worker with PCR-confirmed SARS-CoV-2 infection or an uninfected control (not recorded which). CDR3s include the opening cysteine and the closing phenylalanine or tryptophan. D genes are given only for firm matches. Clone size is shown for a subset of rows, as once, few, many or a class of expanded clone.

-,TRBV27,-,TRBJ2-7,TGTGCCAGCAGTCTGTTCGGGAGTACCGCCTACGAGCAGTACTTC,CASSLFGSTAYEQYF
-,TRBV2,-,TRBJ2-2,TGTGCCAGCGCAGCGTCCCTCACGAACACCGGGGAGCTGTTTTTT,CASAASLTNTGELFF
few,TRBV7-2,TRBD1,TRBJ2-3,TGTGCCAGCAGCTGGGGACAGTTCGACACAGATACGCAGTATTTT,CASSWGQFDTDTQYF
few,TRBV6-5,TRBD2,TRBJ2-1,TGTGCCAGCAGGCGGCGGACTAGCGGGACCCTCTACAATGAGCAGTTCTTC,CASRRRTSGTLYNEQFF
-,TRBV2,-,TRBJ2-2,TGTGCCAGCAGCAGGAGCCGGACGGTGAACACCGGGGAGCTGTTTTTT,CASSRSRTVNTGELFF
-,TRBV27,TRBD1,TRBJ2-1,TGTGCCAGCAGTTTCCGCGGACAGGGATCCTACAATGAGCAGTTCTTC,CASSFRGQGSYNEQFF
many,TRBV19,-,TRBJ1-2,TGTGCCAGTTCGGGCCTTTGGGGGCAGGACGGCTACACCTTC,CASSGLWGQDGYTF
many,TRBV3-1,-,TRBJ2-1,TGTGCCAGCAGCCAAGACCGCCACTTAGGCCAGCAGTTCTTC,CASSQDRHLGQQFF
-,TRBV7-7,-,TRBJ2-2,TGTGCTAGCAGCTTAGGGCCGTACACGAACACCGGGGAGCTGTTTTTT,CASSLGPYTNTGELFF
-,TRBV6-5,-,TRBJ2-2,TGTGCCAGCAGAGGACAGCTTATCACCGGGGAGCTGTTTTTT,CASRGQLITGELFF
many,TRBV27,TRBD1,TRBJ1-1,TGTGCCAGCACCCCGGGGACAGGGAAAACTGAAGCTTTCTTT,CASTPGTGKTEAFF
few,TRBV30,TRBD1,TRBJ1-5,TGTGCCTGGAGTGGGACAGGGCGCCAGCCCCAGCATTTT,CAWSGTGRQPQHF
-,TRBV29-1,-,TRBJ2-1,TGCAGCGTCATATGGGGTGAGCAGTTCTTC,CSVIWGEQFF
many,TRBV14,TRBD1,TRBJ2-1,TGTGCCAGCAGCCTCCGGACAGGCCAAATAGGGGGTGAGCAGTTCTTC,CASSLRTGQIGGEQFF
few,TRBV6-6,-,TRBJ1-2,TGTGCCAGCAGTTACTTTGGGGATACGAGAGGCTACACCTTC,CASSYFGDTRGYTF
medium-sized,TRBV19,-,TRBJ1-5,TGTGCCAGTAGTATTTCCGAGAATCAGCCCCAGCATTTT,CASSISENQPQHF
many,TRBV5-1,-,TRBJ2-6,TGCGCCAGCAGCTTGGATGAGGTGTCTGGGGCCAACGTCCTGACTTTC,CASSLDEVSGANVLTF
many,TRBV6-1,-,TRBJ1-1,TGTGCCACCCAAATTGAAGCTTTCTTT,CATQIEAFF
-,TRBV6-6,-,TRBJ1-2,TGTGCCAGCAGTACCGGGACGGGGGATAACTATGGCTACACCTTC,CASSTGTGDNYGYTF
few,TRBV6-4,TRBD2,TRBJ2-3,TGTGCCAGCAGTGACTCCGCGGGAGGGTCCGCAGATACGCAGTATTTT,CASSDSAGGSADTQYF
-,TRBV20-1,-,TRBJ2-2,TGCAGTGCTAAATTCAGGGGTGACACCGGGGAGCTGTTTTTT,CSAKFRGDTGELFF
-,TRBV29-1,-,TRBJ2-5,TGCAGCGTTGTGCGGGGGCGTGAGACCCAGTACTTC,CSVVRGRETQYF
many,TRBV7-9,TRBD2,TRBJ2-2,TGTGCCAGCAGCTTAGACCGGGACTACCCCACCGGGGAGCTGTTTTTT,CASSLDRDYPTGELFF
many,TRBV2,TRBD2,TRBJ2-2,TGTGCCAGCAGTGGACTAGCGGGGGGTACCGGGGAGCTGTTTTTT,CASSGLAGGTGELFF
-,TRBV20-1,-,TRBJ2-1,TGCAGTGCTAGAAACCCTTCGCTAGATGTCAAGTTCTTC,CSARNPSLDVKFF
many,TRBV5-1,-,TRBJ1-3,TGCGCCAGCAGCTTGACAGCTGGAAACACCATATATTTT,CASSLTAGNTIYF
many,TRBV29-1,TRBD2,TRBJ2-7,TGCAGCGTCAGGACTAGCCCCGTCTACGAGCAGTACTTC,CSVRTSPVYEQYF
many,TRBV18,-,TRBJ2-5,TGTGCCAGCTCACCACCTTCCCAAGAGGGGCAGTACTTC,CASSPPSQEGQYF
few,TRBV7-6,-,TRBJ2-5,TGTGCCAGCAGCTTAGCGCTAGAGACCCAGTACTTC,CASSLALETQYF
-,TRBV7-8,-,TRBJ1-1,TGTGCCAGCAGCTCTACCCGGGGACCTAACACTGAAGCTTTCTTT,CASSSTRGPNTEAFF
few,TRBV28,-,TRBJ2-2,TGTGCCAGCAGTTTTACAGTCAACACCGGGGAGCTGTTTTTT,CASSFTVNTGELFF
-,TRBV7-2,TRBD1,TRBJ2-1,TGTGCCAGCAGCTTAGGAGGTACAGGGGTGGATGAGCAGTTCTTC,CASSLGGTGVDEQFF
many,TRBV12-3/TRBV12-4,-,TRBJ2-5,TGTGCCAGCAGTTTCCCAGGGAGCCAAGAGACCCAGTACTTC,CASSFPGSQETQYF
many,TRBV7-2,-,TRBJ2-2,TGTGCCAGCAGGCTAAACAGGGTGGGCACCGGGGAGCTGTTTTTT,CASRLNRVGTGELFF
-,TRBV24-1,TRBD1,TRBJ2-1,TGTGCCACCAGTGATTCGAAATTCCGACAGGGAACCTACAATGAGCAGTTCTTC,CATSDSKFRQGTYNEQFF